This T cell receptor (beta chain) was identified in a study of tumor-infiltrating lymphocytes in primary liver carcinoma. Looking at the study overall: Men and women, 30 to 69 years of age, made up the patients.

Germline CDR1 is MGHRA and CDR2 is YSYEKL. This CDR3 has 15 amino acids. Study-wide results and limits: Significantly larger top-250-clone fractions were found in tumors than in blood (p = 0.039).

Germline DNA was extracted too, while blood RNA derived from unsorted whole blood. The template, 500 ng total RNA, yielded TCR beta cDNA made with a constant-region primer. ARM-PCR was slightly modified, and three nested multiplex PCR rounds with it gave rise to the TCR beta libraries. In the first two PCR rounds, TRBV1-TRBV30 forward primers were paired with a C-beta reverse primer, and each round lasted roughly 10 cycles. TCRdb re-called the multiplex PCR reads through MiXCR, storing one row per CDR3 protein. Among approximately 330,000 distinct CDR3 sequences, 65% were seen once, and the ten largest hold approximately 5.9%. As to this clonotype: Its antigen is still unknown. Without the conserved terminal phenylalanine or tryptophan, this CDR3 likely stems from a read error.

The sample comprised peripheral blood. The J gene is TRBJ2-4, the V gene TRBV4-1; TRBD1 is a possible D gene (5 bases). The receptor was isolated from a man aged 40-49 years with primary liver carcinoma and hepatitis B virus infection. The CDR3 loop is CASSPFSSQGYIQYS. CDR3 bases: TGCGCCAGTAGCCCGTTTTCCTCGCAGGGATACATTCAGTACTCC.